This T cell receptor beta chain emerged from a study of T cells in women clearing cervical HPV infection. Overall study: Blood came at first lesion visit for cases, post-clearance for controls. Study observations and caveats: Controls had more TRBV6-7 (about 0.15%) than cases (about 0.11%). CIN3+ cases had significantly higher TCR richness than controls; evenness did not differ. T-cell numbers per sample were unknown and may explain richness differences.

Here immunoSEQ multiplex PCR was the method, and the copy in TCRdb shows in-frame clones only, minus some. The sample spans fewer than 25,000 clones; the ten largest clones claim roughly 5.9%. A note on this clone: Its antigen remains unidentified. The missing CDR3 end, 3 residues past where the read stops, is filled in from the germline J gene.

Trimming removed 8 bases from V and 5 bases from J; junction bases left unmatched: 10. CDR3 length: 14 amino acids. Germline-derived CDR1 and CDR2 are LNHDA and SQIVND (reference sequence). The sequence was obtained from a woman between 18 and 75 years old with a cervical HPV16 infection that either progressed to CIN3+ or cleared (not recorded which). Sequencing was carried out using blood buffy coat. The V call is TRBV19, the J call TRBJ2-7, with 9 bases identical to TRBD2. The part of the CDR3 DNA that was read is TGTGCCAGTGGCCCTGGACTAGCGAGCCACGAG. This translates into CASGPGLASHE. The CDR3 in its entirety is CASGPGLASHEQYF.